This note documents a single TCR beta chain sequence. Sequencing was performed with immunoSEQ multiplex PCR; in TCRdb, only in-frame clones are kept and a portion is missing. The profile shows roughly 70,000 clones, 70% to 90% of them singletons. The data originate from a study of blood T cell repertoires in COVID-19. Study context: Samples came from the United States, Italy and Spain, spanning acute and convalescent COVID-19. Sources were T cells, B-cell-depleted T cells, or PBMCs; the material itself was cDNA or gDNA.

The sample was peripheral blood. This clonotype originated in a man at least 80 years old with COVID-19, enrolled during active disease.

The CDR3: CASSLQVTDNQPQHF. The CDR3 bases are TGTGCCAGCAGCCTCCAGGTGACAGATAATCAGCCCCAGCATTTT. J is TRBJ1-5 and V is TRBV4-2; perhaps TRBD1 as D (5 bases). The germline V gene encodes CDR1 LGHNA and CDR2 YNFKEQ. Deletions cut 4 bases from V and 4 bases from J, with 14 bases between. The CDR3 is 15 amino acids.